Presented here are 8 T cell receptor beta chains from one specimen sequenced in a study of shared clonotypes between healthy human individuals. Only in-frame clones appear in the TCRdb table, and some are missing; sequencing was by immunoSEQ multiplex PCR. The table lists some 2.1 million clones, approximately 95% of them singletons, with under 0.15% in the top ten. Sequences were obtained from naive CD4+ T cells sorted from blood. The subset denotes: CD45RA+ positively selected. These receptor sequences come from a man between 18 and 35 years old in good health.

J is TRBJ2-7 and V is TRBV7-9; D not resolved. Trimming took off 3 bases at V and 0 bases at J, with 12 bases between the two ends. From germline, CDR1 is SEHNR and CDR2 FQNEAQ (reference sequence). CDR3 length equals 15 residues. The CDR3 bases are TGTGCCAGCAGCTTTTCCTACTCGAGCTCCTACGAGCAGTACTTC. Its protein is CASSFSYSSSYEQYF.

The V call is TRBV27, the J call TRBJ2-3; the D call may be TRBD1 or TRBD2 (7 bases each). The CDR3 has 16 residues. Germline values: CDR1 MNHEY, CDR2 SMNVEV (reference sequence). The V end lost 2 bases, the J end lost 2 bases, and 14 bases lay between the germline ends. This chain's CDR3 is CASSLRAGGDTDTQYF. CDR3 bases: TGTGCCAGCAGTTTACGGGCAGGGGGGGACACAGATACGCAGTATTTT.

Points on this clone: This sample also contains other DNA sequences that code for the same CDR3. In DNA form, the CDR3 reads TGTGCCAGCAGTGGGGTAGATAATTCACCCCTCCACTTT. It yields the protein CASSGVDNSPLHF. The gene calls are TRBV6-1 and TRBJ1-6; unclear D gene. The length of the CDR3 is 13 residues. The germline V gene encodes CDR1 MNHNS and CDR2 SASEGT. Trimming left V 4 bases short and J 5 bases short, with 6 bases between.

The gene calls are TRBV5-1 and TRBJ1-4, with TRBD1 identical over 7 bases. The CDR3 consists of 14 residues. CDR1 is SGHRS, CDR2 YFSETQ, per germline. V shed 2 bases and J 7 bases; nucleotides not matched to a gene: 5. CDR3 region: CASSFDRVGEKLFF. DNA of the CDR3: TGCGCCAGCAGCTTTGACAGGGTGGGTGAAAAACTGTTTTTT.

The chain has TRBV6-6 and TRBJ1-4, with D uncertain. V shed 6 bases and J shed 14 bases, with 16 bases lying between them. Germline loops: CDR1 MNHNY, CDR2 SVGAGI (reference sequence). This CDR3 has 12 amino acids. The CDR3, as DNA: TGTGCCAGCAGCTACGAAATTGGACGTCTGTTTTTT. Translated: CASSYEIGRLFF.

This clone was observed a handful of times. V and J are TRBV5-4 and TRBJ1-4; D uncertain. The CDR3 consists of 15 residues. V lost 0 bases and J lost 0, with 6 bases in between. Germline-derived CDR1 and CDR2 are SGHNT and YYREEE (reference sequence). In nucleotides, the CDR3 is TGTGCCAGCAGCTTGGGAATAGCAACTAATGAAAAACTGTTTTTT. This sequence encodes CASSLGIATNEKLFF.

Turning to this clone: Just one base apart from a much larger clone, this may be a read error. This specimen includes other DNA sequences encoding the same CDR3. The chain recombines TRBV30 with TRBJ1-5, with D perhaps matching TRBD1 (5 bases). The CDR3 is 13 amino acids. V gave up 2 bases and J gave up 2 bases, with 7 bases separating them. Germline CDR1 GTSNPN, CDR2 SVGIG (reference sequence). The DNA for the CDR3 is TGTGCCTGGAGTCTACAGGGCAATCAGCCCCAGCATTTT. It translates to CAWSLQGNQPQHF.

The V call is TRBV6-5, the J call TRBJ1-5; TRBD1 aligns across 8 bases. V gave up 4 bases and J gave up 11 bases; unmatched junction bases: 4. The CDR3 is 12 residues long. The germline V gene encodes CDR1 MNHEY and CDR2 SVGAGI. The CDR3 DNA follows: TGTGCCAGCAGTTCAAACAGGGGGGCCCAGCATTTT. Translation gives CASSSNRGAQHF.